This T cell receptor beta chain derives from a study of blood T cell repertoires in COVID-19. Turning to the study itself: The study drew acute and convalescent COVID-19 samples from the United States, Italy and Spain. Nucleic acid was either cDNA or gDNA, and it came from T cells, B-cell-depleted T cells, or PBMCs.

CDR3 length: 13 residues. CDR1 is GTSNPN, CDR2 SVGIG, per germline (reference sequence). Trimming pared 3 bases from V and 8 bases from J, leaving 16 bases between. In the study's own analysis: Counts of nucleated cells, estimated from reference gene primer amplification, were obtained. TCRdb's table, derived via immunoSEQ multiplex PCR, lists solely in-frame clones and lacks some. V and J calls plus clone size are reproduced from that table; the DNA served to infer D and trimming. The repertoire consists of under 300,000 clones, with about 83% occurring once and the leading ten covering roughly 5%. This receptor was identified in a human donor in a cohort sampled during active COVID-19. The sequenced sample was peripheral blood. V is TRBV30 and J is TRBJ1-2; TRBD1 might be the D (6 bases). The CDR3 DNA sequence: TGTGCCTGGAGACTCCCAGGGGCGAGAGGCTACACCTTC. Translated: CAWRLPGARGYTF. Together with reference TRBV30 and TRBJ1-2, the CDR3 gives the full variable domain: SQTIHQWPATLVQPVGSPLSLECTVEGTSNPNLYWYRQAAGRGLQLLFYSVGIGQISSEVPQNLSASRPQDRQFILSSKKLLLSDSGFYLCAWRLPGARGYTFGSGTRLTVV.